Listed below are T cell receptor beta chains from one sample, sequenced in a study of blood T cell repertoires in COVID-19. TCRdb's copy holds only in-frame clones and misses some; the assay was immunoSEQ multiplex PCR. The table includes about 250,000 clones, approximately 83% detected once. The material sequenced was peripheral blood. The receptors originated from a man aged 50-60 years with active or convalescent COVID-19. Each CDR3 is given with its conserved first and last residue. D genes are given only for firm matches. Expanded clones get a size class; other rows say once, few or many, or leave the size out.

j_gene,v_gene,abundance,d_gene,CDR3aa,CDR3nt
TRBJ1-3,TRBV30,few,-,CAWSGVTGNTIYF,TGTGCCTGGAGTGGAGTAACTGGAAACACCATATATTTT
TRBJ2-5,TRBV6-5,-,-,CASSYRVAETQYF,TGTGCCAGCAGTTACCGAGTAGCGGAGACCCAGTACTTC
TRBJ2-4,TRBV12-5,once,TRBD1,CASGQRDREVQYF,TGTGCTAGTGGTCAGAGGGACAGGGAGGTTCAGTACTTC
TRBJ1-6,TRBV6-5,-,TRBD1,CATHLDRGGSPLHF,TGTGCCACTCACCTCGACAGGGGGGGATCACCCCTCCACTTT
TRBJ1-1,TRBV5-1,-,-,CASSLGGANTEAFF,TGCGCCAGCAGCTTGGGTGGGGCCAACACTGAAGCTTTCTTT
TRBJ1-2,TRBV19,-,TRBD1,CASSAGQFGYTF,TGTGCCAGTAGTGCGGGACAGTTCGGCTACACCTTC
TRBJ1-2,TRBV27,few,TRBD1,CASSSPTGGRYGYTF,TGTGCCAGCAGTTCCCCAACAGGGGGCCGCTATGGCTACACCTTC
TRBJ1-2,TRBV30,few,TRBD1,CAWSPDRGLGDTF,TGTGCCTGGAGTCCGGACAGGGGGCTAGGGGACACCTTC
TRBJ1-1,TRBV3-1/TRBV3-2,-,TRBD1,CASSRPGQLNTEAFF,TGTGCCAGCAGCCGGCCGGGACAGCTTAACACTGAAGCTTTCTTT
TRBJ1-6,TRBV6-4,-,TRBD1,CASISGGGQGENSPLHF,TGTGCCAGCATCTCCGGGGGGGGACAGGGAGAAAATTCACCCCTCCACTTT
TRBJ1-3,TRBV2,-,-,CASSRATEFAIYF,TGTGCCAGCAGTAGAGCTACAGAATTCGCCATATATTTT
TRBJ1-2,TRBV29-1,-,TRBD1,CSVALTGVEGYTF,TGCAGCGTTGCCCTCACAGGGGTAGAGGGCTACACCTTC
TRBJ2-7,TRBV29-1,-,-,CSVEVRANGEQYF,TGCAGCGTTGAAGTTCGCGCAAACGGGGAGCAGTACTTC
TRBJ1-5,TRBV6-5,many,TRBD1,CASTERPGGGQPQHF,TGTGCCAGCACCGAACGGCCAGGGGGCGGCCAGCCCCAGCATTTT
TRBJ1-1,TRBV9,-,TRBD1,CASSQGTAAIGTEAFF,TGTGCCAGCAGCCAGGGGACAGCCGCGATCGGCACTGAAGCTTTCTTT
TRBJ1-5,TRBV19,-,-,CASSPHLGAGGNQPQHF,TGTGCCAGTAGTCCCCACCTCGGTGCGGGCGGCAATCAGCCCCAGCATTTT
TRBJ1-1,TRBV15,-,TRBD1,CATSLEGQGARDTEAFF,TGTGCCACCAGCCTGGAGGGACAGGGGGCGCGTGACACTGAAGCTTTCTTT
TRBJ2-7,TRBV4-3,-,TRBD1,CASSQAQGYYEQYF,TGCGCCAGCAGCCAAGCACAGGGGTACTACGAGCAGTACTTC
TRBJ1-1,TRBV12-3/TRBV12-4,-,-,CASGRAGNTEAFF,TGTGCCAGCGGGAGGGCTGGGAACACTGAAGCTTTCTTT
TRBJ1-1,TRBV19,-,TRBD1,CASSIGPIQGEAFF,TGTGCCAGTAGTATCGGGCCAATACAGGGGGAAGCTTTCTTT
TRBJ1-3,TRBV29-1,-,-,CSVARDYGNTIYF,TGCAGCGTTGCAAGAGATTATGGAAACACCATATATTTT
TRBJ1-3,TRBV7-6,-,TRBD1,CASSSGTDSGNTIYF,TGTGCCAGCAGCTCCGGGACAGACTCTGGAAACACCATATATTTT
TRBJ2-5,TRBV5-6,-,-,CASSFYYQRTQYF,TGTGCCAGCAGCTTCTACTACCAGCGGACCCAGTACTTC
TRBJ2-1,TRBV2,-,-,CASSLTGIIPYNEQFF,TGTGCCAGCAGTCTAACAGGGATCATTCCCTACAATGAGCAGTTCTTC
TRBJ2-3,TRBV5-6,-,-,CASSYSGDGDTQYF,TGTGCCAGCAGCTATTCGGGGGATGGAGATACGCAGTATTTT
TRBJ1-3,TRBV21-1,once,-,CASRDRFGNTIYF,TGTGCCAGCAGAGATAGATTTGGAAACACCATATATTTT
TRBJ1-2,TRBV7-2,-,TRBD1,CASSTWTGEGYTF,TGTGCCAGCAGCACATGGACAGGGGAAGGCTACACCTTC
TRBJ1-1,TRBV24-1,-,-,CATSEPQGKAFF,TGTGCCACCAGTGAGCCTCAGGGGAAAGCTTTCTTT
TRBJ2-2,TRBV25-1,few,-,CASSDHRDTGELFF,TGTGCCAGCAGTGATCACAGGGACACCGGGGAGCTGTTTTTT
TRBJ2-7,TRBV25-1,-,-,CASPGRGGQYF,TGTGCCAGCCCGGGCAGGGGTGGGCAGTACTTC
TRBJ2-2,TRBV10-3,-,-,CAIGQTNTGELFF,TGTGCCATCGGGCAGACGAACACCGGGGAGCTGTTTTTT
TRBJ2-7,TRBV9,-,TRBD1,CASSTTGQGALDQYF,TGTGCCAGCAGCACTACGGGACAGGGGGCGCTGGATCAGTACTTC
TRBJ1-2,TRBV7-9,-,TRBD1,CASTLDRSANF,TGTGCCAGCACCCTGGACAGGTCGGCAAACTTC
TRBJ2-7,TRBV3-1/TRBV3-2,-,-,CASSQDPHRADEQYF,TGTGCCAGCAGCCAAGATCCACACAGGGCCGATGAGCAGTACTTC
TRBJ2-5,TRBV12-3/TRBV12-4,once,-,CASSLAGQTQYF,TGTGCCAGCAGTTTAGCGGGGCAGACCCAGTACTTC
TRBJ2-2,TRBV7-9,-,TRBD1,CASSKGQGVTGELFF,TGTGCCAGCAGCAAGGGACAGGGTGTCACCGGGGAGCTGTTTTTT
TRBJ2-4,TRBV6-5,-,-,CASSYSRVAKNIQYF,TGTGCCAGCAGTTACTCGAGGGTAGCCAAAAACATTCAGTACTTC
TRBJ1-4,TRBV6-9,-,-,CASTCRVNNEKLFF,TGTGCCAGCACCTGCAGGGTTAATAATGAAAAACTGTTTTTT
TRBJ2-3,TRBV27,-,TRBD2,CAGARGVGDTQYF,TGTGCAGGGGCCCGGGGGGTTGGAGATACGCAGTATTTT
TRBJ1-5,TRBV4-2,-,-,CASSQDLEGNQPQHF,TGTGCCAGCAGCCAAGATTTAGAGGGCAATCAGCCCCAGCATTTT
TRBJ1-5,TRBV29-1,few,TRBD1,CSVVGQGTGQPQHF,TGCAGCGTTGTAGGACAGGGAACGGGGCAGCCCCAGCATTTT
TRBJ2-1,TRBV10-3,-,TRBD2,CATGTSGDPNEQFF,TGTGCCACCGGGACTAGCGGGGACCCCAATGAGCAGTTCTTC
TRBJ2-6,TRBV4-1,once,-,CASSPQATGANVLTF,TGCGCCAGCAGCCCGCAGGCTACTGGGGCCAACGTCCTGACTTTC